The present T cell receptor beta chain was sequenced within a study of TIL therapy for anti-PD-1-resistant metastatic lung cancer. Across the whole study: A few tumors were EGFR-mutant and two were ALK-rearranged. Points from the study as a whole: Treatment-naive, never-smoker and oncogene-addicted patients were overrepresented in this highly selected cohort.

This clone has a handful of counts. Its cognate antigen is unknown. Sequencing used immunoSEQ v3. Sequencing used immunoSEQ multiplex PCR; TCRdb keeps in-frame clones, though not all of them. Of about 52,000 clones in the sample, 70% to 85% are singletons; the top ten hold 4.8%. Trimming removed 1 base from V and 6 bases from J, with 9 bases in between. This CDR3 region has 13 residues. CDR1 is SGHTA and CDR2 is FQGNSA in the germline V gene. The time point: pre-treatment sample, taken before nivolumab and TIL therapy. The rearrangement links TRBV7-2 to TRBJ1-2; D not resolved. The sequencing used blood, collected at baseline. The source is a woman between 30 and 79 years old with non-small cell lung cancer. The CDR3 is CASSLEAGNGYTF. The CDR3 DNA follows: TGTGCCAGCAGCTTAGAAGCTGGGAATGGCTACACCTTC.